The 27 T cell receptor beta chains below were found in one sample sequenced in a study of T cell responses to AZD1222 COVID-19 vaccine. Clones were read by immunoSEQ multiplex PCR, and TCRdb kept only the in-frame ones, dropping some. The data show around 120,000 clones, with 80% to 95% seen just once and more than 0.95% held by the top ten. The sample was peripheral blood, taken 28 days after the second AZD1222 dose. The receptors come from an adult who received the AZD1222 COVID-19 vaccine.

This chain joins TRBV20-1 and TRBJ1-2, with D uncertain. Per the germline V gene, CDR1 is DFQATT and CDR2 is SNEGSKA (reference sequence). The V and J ends lost 7 bases and 3 bases respectively, with 9 bases between them. The CDR3 totals 11 residues. CDR3 bases: TGCAGTGTCAGGAAGTACTATGGCTACACCTTC. Protein product: CSVRKYYGYTF.

The chain employs TRBV28 and TRBJ1-3; no reliable D call. Trimming pared 5 bases from V and 9 bases from J, leaving 11 bases between. This CDR3 has 12 amino acids. The germline gives CDR1 MDHEN, CDR2 SYDVKM. The DNA of the CDR3 is TGTGCCAGCAGTCCCCCCGCGGCCACCATATATTTT. This codes for CASSPPAATIYF.

The chain joins TRBV27 to TRBJ1-6; D gene unclear. Deletions cut 7 bases from V and 10 bases from J, with 14 bases between. This CDR3 has 13 amino acids. Germline CDR1 reads MNHEY; CDR2 reads SMNVEV (reference sequence). The CDR3 DNA reads as TGTGCCAGCAATTTCCGCGCTTCATCACCCCTCCACTTT. Residues: CASNFRASSPLHF.

V is TRBV18 and J is TRBJ2-2; D not resolved. V dropped 3 bases and J dropped 2 bases, with 10 bases sitting between them. The CDR3 has 15 residues. CDR1 and CDR2 from the germline V gene are KGHSH and LQKENI. CDR3 loop: CASSPAVLNTGELFF. DNA of the CDR3: TGTGCCAGCTCACCGGCGGTTTTAAACACCGGGGAGCTGTTTTTT.

The chain has TRBV27 and TRBJ1-2; 7 nucleotides match TRBD1. The J segment lost 6 bases and the V segment lost 6 bases, leaving 7 bases of the junction unmatched. Germline V gene lookup returns CDR1 MNHEY and CDR2 SMNVEV (reference sequence). This CDR3 comprises 13 residues. The CDR3 sequence is CASSPQGLDGYTF. In nucleotides, the CDR3 is TGTGCCAGCAGCCCACAGGGGTTGGATGGCTACACCTTC.

The chain employs TRBV5-6 and TRBJ1-2; 7 bases are shared with TRBD1. The CDR3 is made up of 14 amino acids. V lost 4 bases and J lost 6; bases outside the gene matches: 9. CDR1 SGHDT and CDR2 YYEEEE come from the germline V gene. The CDR3 sequence: CASSPGGAGNGYTF. The CDR3 DNA follows: TGTGCCAGCAGCCCAGGGGGGGCGGGGAATGGCTACACCTTC.

The V call is TRBV29-1, the J call TRBJ1-3; 7 nucleotides agree with TRBD1. Germline CDR1 and CDR2: SQVTM and ANQGSEA. V was clipped by 3 bases and J by 3 bases; unmatched bases: 2. The CDR3 contains 13 residues. CDR3 nucleotides: TGCAGCGTTGAGACAGGGTTTGGAAACACCATATATTTT. It encodes CSVETGFGNTIYF.

The gene calls are TRBV9 and TRBJ2-7, with 7 positions matching TRBD1. Unmatched junction bases numbered 7, after V lost 3 bases and J lost 1 base. Germline CDR1 reads SGDLS; CDR2 reads YYNGEE. The CDR3 consists of 15 residues. Here the CDR3 reads CASSGQTGMSYEQYF. CDR3 nucleotide sequence: TGTGCCAGCAGCGGACAGACAGGGATGTCCTACGAGCAGTACTTC.

V usage is TRBV13 and J usage is TRBJ2-7, with 8 bases fitting TRBD1. Unmatched junction bases numbered 10, after V lost 4 bases and J lost 2 bases. Germline CDR1 and CDR2: PRHDT and FYEKMQ (reference sequence). This CDR3 is 16 amino acids long. The DNA of the CDR3 is TGTGCCAGCAGCTCCTCCTCGGACAGGGTTCCCTACGAGCAGTACTTC. Residues: CASSSSSDRVPYEQYF.

The gene calls are TRBV15 and TRBJ2-7; D remains ambiguous. The germline V and J ends were trimmed by 0 bases and 2 bases, with 20 bases remaining between them. The CDR3 length is 18 residues. Per germline, CDR1 LNHNV and CDR2 YYDKDF (reference sequence). In DNA, the CDR3 is TGTGCCACCAGCAGAGATAGTGTCGGCCCTCGTCATGCCTACGAGCAGTACTTC. As protein: CATSRDSVGPRHAYEQYF.

The chain has TRBV19 and TRBJ2-7, with D tentatively TRBD1 (5 bases). There are 15 residues in the CDR3. Germline V gene lookup returns CDR1 LNHDA and CDR2 SQIVND (reference sequence). The V end lost 1 base, the J end lost 2 bases, and 12 bases lay between the germline ends. CDR3 protein: CASSIGPGKAYEQYF. DNA of the CDR3: TGTGCCAGTAGTATAGGGCCAGGGAAGGCCTACGAGCAGTACTTC.

The table lists this clone with a count of one. The CDR3 here is CATSRTQRAGALSSQDTQYF. CDR3 coding DNA: TGTGCCACCAGCAGGACCCAGAGAGCGGGGGCCCTCTCTTCACAAGATACGCAGTATTTT. The chain employs TRBV15 and TRBJ2-3, with 8 positions matching TRBD2. Germline V gene data show CDR1 as LNHNV and CDR2 as YYDKDF (reference sequence). The trim removed 3 bases at V and 5 bases at J, leaving 22 bases unmatched. The length of the CDR3 is 20 residues.

This clone has only a few counts. The chain is built from TRBV19 and TRBJ1-1, with TRBD1 matching 9 bases. The CDR3 is made up of 13 amino acids. The trim removed 9 bases at V and 12 bases at J, leaving 14 bases unmatched. Germline CDR1 and CDR2: LNHDA and SQIVND (reference sequence). CDR3 protein: CASQAAGTGLTFF. CDR3 DNA: TGTGCCAGCCAAGCAGCCGGGACAGGGCTCACTTTCTTT.

For the CDR3, the DNA is TGTGCCATCAGTGGAAGTAACTCTAACTATGGCTACACCTTC. Translated, it gives CAISGSNSNYGYTF. The chain links TRBV10-3 to TRBJ1-2; D remains unclear. Trimming took off 4 bases at V and 0 bases at J, with 9 bases between the two ends. Germline V gene data show CDR1 as ENHRY and CDR2 as SYGVKD. The CDR3 sequence is 14 residues long.

V gene TRBV3-1 (or the pseudogene TRBV3-2) combines with J gene TRBJ1-4; maybe TRBD1 (5 bases). Germline assignment: CDR1 LGHDT and CDR2 YNNKEL (reference sequence). CDR3 size: 14 residues. Trimming pared 2 bases from V and 5 bases from J, leaving 9 bases between. DNA for the CDR3: TGTGCCAGCAGCCAACGGGGGAAGAATGAAAAACTGTTTTTT. Its protein is CASSQRGKNEKLFF.

In its sample, this clone was seen once. This chain joins TRBV11-2 and TRBJ1-5; D not resolved. This CDR3 is 13 amino acids long. Germline-derived CDR1 and CDR2 are SGHAT and FQNNGV. Trimming took off 1 base at V and 4 bases at J, with 5 bases between the two ends. The CDR3 spells CASSLVENQPQHF. CDR3 sequence (DNA): TGTGCCAGCAGCTTAGTGGAGAATCAGCCCCAGCATTTT.

J is TRBJ1-1 and V is TRBV6-5; possible D gene TRBD1, 6 bases. The CDR3 extends over 15 amino acids. The V gene lost 4 bases and the J gene lost 3 bases, with 15 bases spanning the gap. Per germline, CDR1 MNHEY and CDR2 SVGAGI. The CDR3 DNA follows: TGTGCCAGCAGTTCCCGCGGGAGGGGGTACACTGAAGCTTTCTTT. This encodes CASSSRGRGYTEAFF.

The rearrangement links TRBV6-5 to TRBJ1-5; D unresolved. Germline V gene sequence: CDR1 MNHEY, CDR2 SVGAGI. Trimming left V 0 bases short and J 5 bases short, with 5 bases between. CDR3 size: 13 residues. The CDR3 region is CASSYSWDQPQHF. The CDR3 DNA reads TGTGCCAGCAGTTACTCATGGGATCAGCCCCAGCATTTT.

This chain uses TRBV3-1 (or the pseudogene TRBV3-2) with TRBJ2-1, with a possible D match to TRBD2 (5 bases). This CDR3 is built from 12 residues. V shed 0 bases and J shed 11 bases, with 8 bases lying between them. CDR1 and CDR2 (germline): LGHDT, YNNKEL (reference sequence). The CDR3, as DNA: TGTGCCAGCAGCCAAGATATAGCGAAGCAGTTCTTC. Its protein product is CASSQDIAKQFF.

This clone was observed once. The chain carries TRBV27 and TRBJ1-1; D perhaps matches TRBD1 (6 bases). V was clipped by 3 bases and J by 4 bases, with 9 bases between them. CDR1 MNHEY and CDR2 SMNVEV come from the germline V gene (reference sequence). The CDR3 is made up of 13 amino acids. The CDR3 sequence: CASSFQGSTEAFF. The CDR3 nucleotides are TGTGCCAGCAGTTTCCAGGGGAGCACTGAAGCTTTCTTT.

The chain joins TRBV27 to TRBJ2-5, with 12 nucleotides matching TRBD2. The CDR3 is 17 amino acids. Trimming removed 7 bases from V and 5 bases from J; junction bases left unmatched: 14. Germline lookup yields CDR1 MNHEY and CDR2 SMNVEV (reference sequence). CDR3 sequence: CASTKIGLAGRGETQYF. The CDR3 region has the DNA TGTGCCAGCACTAAAATCGGACTAGCGGGAAGGGGTGAGACCCAGTACTTC.

The chain has TRBV6-1 and TRBJ1-1, with a tentative D call TRBD1 (5 bases). Germline V CDR1 and CDR2: MNHNS, SASEGT. The CDR3 covers 15 residues. V shed 3 bases and J shed 1 base, with 12 bases lying between them. The CDR3 region has the DNA TGTGCCAGCAGTGACCCGGGACGGGGGAACACTGAAGCTTTCTTT. It is translated as CASSDPGRGNTEAFF.

This clone appeared once. The chain joins TRBV6-6 to TRBJ2-1; TRBD1 matches 8 bases. The trim removed 5 bases at V and 10 bases at J, leaving 7 bases unmatched. CDR3 size: 13 residues. Germline V gene data show CDR1 as MNHNY and CDR2 as SVGAGI (reference sequence). CDR3 sequence (DNA): TGTGCCAGCAGTAGACCCGGGACAGGCGAGCAGTTCTTC. Residues: CASSRPGTGEQFF.

The chain has TRBV6-6 and TRBJ1-2; tentatively, D is TRBD1 (5 bases). Between the trimmed V and J ends, which lost 4 bases and 8 bases, there was a span of 20 bases. Per the germline V gene, CDR1 is MNHNY and CDR2 is SVGAGI (reference sequence). The CDR3 spans 15 residues. This CDR3 is CASSWWGVQGGGYTF. The CDR3 nucleotides read TGTGCCAGCAGTTGGTGGGGTGTTCAGGGTGGAGGCTACACCTTC.

The rearrangement links TRBV19 to TRBJ2-1; possibly TRBD2 for D (5 bases). The V end was cut by 6 bases, the J end by 4 bases, with 10 bases between. This CDR3 region has 13 residues. The germline V gene encodes CDR1 LNHDA and CDR2 SQIVND (reference sequence). In DNA form, the CDR3 reads TGTGCCAGTAGGGACCGGGGTTACAATGAGCAGTTCTTC. This gives the protein CASRDRGYNEQFF.

The gene calls are TRBV7-2 and TRBJ1-5; D not resolved. CDR1 SGHTA and CDR2 FQGNSA come from the germline V gene. The CDR3 is made up of 15 amino acids. Trimming cost V 5 bases and J 6 bases, with 17 bases left between them. The CDR3 loop is CASSIDLSGGQPQHF. In DNA, the CDR3 is TGTGCCAGCAGCATAGACCTCTCCGGCGGTCAGCCCCAGCATTTT. The whole variable domain, remainder taken from reference TRBV7-2 and TRBJ1-5, is GAGVSQSPSNKVTEKGKDVELRCDPISGHTALYWYRQSLGQGLEFLIYFQGNSAPDKSGLPSDRFSAERTGGSVSTLTIQRTQQEDSAVYLCASSIDLSGGQPQHFGDGTRLSIL.

The V call is TRBV30, the J call TRBJ2-7; a weak D match, TRBD1 (6 bases). Trimming took 2 bases from V and 1 from J, leaving 9 bases between them. Looked up from germline, CDR1 is GTSNPN and CDR2 is SVGIG (reference sequence). The CDR3 has 13 amino acids. CDR3 nucleotide sequence: TGTGCCTGGAGTAGACAGGTTTCCTACGAGCAGTACTTC. Translating it yields CAWSRQVSYEQYF.